Following are 29 T cell receptor beta chains from one sample sequenced in a study of long-term antiretroviral therapy in people with HIV (dated 2022 in TCRdb). The immunoSEQ hsTCRB v3.0 assay was used at survey level resolution to sequence the TRB variable region. The immuneACCESS repertoire file appears here via TCRdb, limited to in-frame rearrangements. These files lack a portion of the clones; in checked studies, under half of the deficit traces to unresolved V genes, and the cause of the others is not known. This sample holds 15,000 to 20,000 clones; more than 80% were observed only once. The ten biggest clones cover roughly 9% of the sample. Sequencing used unsorted PBMCs, obtained 4.2 years after starting antiretroviral therapy. These receptor sequences come from a man aged 50 or older with HIV.

This chain uses TRBV14 with TRBJ1-5, with D maybe TRBD1 (5 bases). This CDR3 region has 14 residues. V was pared by 1 base and J by 1 base, with 5 bases between. The germline gives CDR1 SGHDN, CDR2 FVKESK. The CDR3 loop reads CASSQAGSNQPQHF. CDR3 sequence (DNA): TGTGCCAGCAGCCAAGCAGGGAGCAATCAGCCCCAGCATTTT.

V and J are TRBV6-1 and TRBJ1-1, with TRBD1 matching over 7 bases. The germline CDR1 and CDR2 sequences are MNHNS and SASEGT. The CDR3 covers 15 residues. V shed 7 bases, J shed 4 bases, and the junction held 12 bases outside the gene matches. As DNA, the CDR3 is TGTGCCAGCATAAGGGGGCGCTCCTTGGGCACTGAAGCTTTCTTT. Its protein is CASIRGRSLGTEAFF.

This clone was found once. The gene calls are TRBV5-6 and TRBJ1-1; 8 nucleotides line up with TRBD1. Per the germline V gene, CDR1 is SGHDT and CDR2 is YYEEEE. Trimming cost V 3 bases and J 2 bases; bases outside gene matches: 6. CDR3 size: 15 residues. The DNA for the CDR3 is TGTGCCAGCAGCTCGGGGACAGGTAGTAACACTGAAGCTTTCTTT. Protein sequence: CASSSGTGSNTEAFF.

The genes are TRBV7-9 and TRBJ2-7; D tentatively reads TRBD1 or TRBD2 (7 bases each). The CDR3 length is 14 residues. Deletions cut 5 bases from V and 3 bases from J, with 14 bases between. The V gene's germline CDR1 is SEHNR and CDR2 FQNEAQ (reference sequence). The DNA for the CDR3 is TGTGCCAGCAGCCCAGGGGGGGCCCTCTACGAGCAGTACTTC. Translated: CASSPGGALYEQYF. Full variable domain (missing parts from reference TRBV7-9 and TRBJ2-7): DTGVSQNPRHKITKRGQNVTFRCDPISEHNRLYWYRQTLGQGPEFLTYFQNEAQLEKSRLLSDRFSAERPKGSFSTLEIQRTEQGDSAMYLCASSPGGALYEQYFGPGTRLTVT.

This clone was seen a handful of times. V is TRBV28 and J is TRBJ1-2, with TRBD1 identical over 8 bases. The CDR3 is 14 residues long. Germline values: CDR1 MDHEN, CDR2 SYDVKM. V gave up 8 bases and J gave up 2 bases; unmatched junction bases: 7. The CDR3 DNA sequence: TGTGCCAGCGAAAAACAGGGGGTGAACTATGGCTACACCTTC. This gives the protein CASEKQGVNYGYTF.

This clone has only one observation. The rearrangement links TRBV14 to TRBJ2-7; the match to TRBD1 covers 11 bases. Unmatched junction bases numbered 3, after V lost 4 bases and J lost 4 bases. The CDR3 sequence is 14 residues long. Germline V gene lookup returns CDR1 SGHDN and CDR2 FVKESK. The CDR3 nucleotides read TGTGCCAGCAGCCCCGGGACAGGGGGTTACGAGCAGTACTTC. This sequence encodes CASSPGTGGYEQYF.

The gene calls are TRBV2 and TRBJ1-1; no clear D gene. Per the germline V gene, CDR1 is SNHLY and CDR2 is FYNNEI. V gave up 8 bases and J gave up 1 base, with 14 bases separating them. This CDR3 is 14 amino acids long. CDR3 coding DNA: TGTGCCAGCGCCGGGAAGATGAAGAACACTGAAGCTTTCTTT. This codes for CASAGKMKNTEAFF.

This sequence joins TRBV5-1 and TRBJ1-6; tentatively, D is TRBD1 (5 bases). Germline loops: CDR1 SGHRS, CDR2 YFSETQ. The CDR3 is 14 residues long. V lost 2 bases to trimming and J lost 10 bases, with 13 bases between them. CDR3 nucleotides: TGCGCCAGCAGCTTTAAGGGGAATGACTCACCCCTCCACTTT. Translated, it gives CASSFKGNDSPLHF.

This chain connects TRBV11-2 to TRBJ2-7; no clear D. Germline values: CDR1 SGHAT, CDR2 FQNNGV. This CDR3 is built from 13 residues. Between the trimmed V and J ends, which lost 5 bases and 3 bases, there was a span of 11 bases. CDR3 coding DNA: TGTGCCAGCAGCCGCTCTAAAGGCTACGAGCAGTACTTC. Its translation: CASSRSKGYEQYF.

This rearrangement joins TRBV6-5 to TRBJ1-5; D unresolved. Trimming took 6 bases from V and 0 from J, leaving 12 bases between them. The CDR3 sequence is 15 residues long. CDR1 is MNHEY and CDR2 is SVGAGI in the germline V gene. The CDR3 region is CASSPDWSSNQPQHF. CDR3 in DNA: TGTGCCAGCAGCCCGGACTGGTCTAGCAATCAGCCCCAGCATTTT.

The chain joins TRBV18 to TRBJ2-1, with 7 bases that match TRBD1. The germline CDR1 and CDR2 sequences are KGHSH and LQKENI. This CDR3 has 12 amino acids. Trimming cost V 4 bases and J 8 bases; bases outside gene matches: 2. The CDR3 DNA sequence: TGTGCCAGCTCACTCAGGGGGTATGAGCAGTTCTTC. This codes for CASSLRGYEQFF.

The chain joins TRBV28 to TRBJ1-2; TRBD1 agrees at 7 bases. CDR1 is MDHEN, CDR2 SYDVKM, per germline. Germline trimming cut 5 bases from V and 5 bases from J; bases unmatched to any gene: 5. This CDR3 spans 13 amino acids. CDR3 amino acids: CASSIGGGYGYTF. CDR3 nucleotides: TGTGCCAGCAGTATAGGGGGCGGTTATGGCTACACCTTC.

This clone occurred a few times. The V and J genes are TRBV10-3 and TRBJ1-6, with 7 bases matching TRBD1. Germline lookup yields CDR1 ENHRY and CDR2 SYGVKD. The CDR3 extends over 13 amino acids. The V segment lost 10 bases and the J segment 8 bases; nucleotides outside the gene matches: 8. The CDR3 protein is CANNDRVDSPLHF. DNA for the CDR3: TGTGCCAATAACGACAGGGTTGATTCACCCCTCCACTTT.

The chain links TRBV5-1 to TRBJ2-7; TRBD2 matches 7 bases. There are 17 residues in the CDR3. V lost 1 base, J lost 1 base, and 11 bases stayed unmatched. CDR1 is SGHRS and CDR2 is YFSETQ in the germline V gene. The CDR3: CASSLPVSGRSSYEQYF. The CDR3 DNA reads as TGCGCCAGCAGCTTGCCGGTTAGCGGGCGATCGTCCTACGAGCAGTACTTC.

The chain carries TRBV6-4 and TRBJ1-6; possibly TRBD1 for D (5 bases). V gave up 7 bases and J gave up 3 bases, with 7 bases separating them. Germline assignment: CDR1 MRHNA and CDR2 SNTAGT. This CDR3 is 13 amino acids long. Here the CDR3 reads CASTRVYNSPLHF. The CDR3 region has the DNA TGTGCCAGCACCAGGGTCTATAATTCACCCCTCCACTTT.

V usage is TRBV7-2 and J usage is TRBJ2-6; 7 bases agree with TRBD1. Germline V gene lookup returns CDR1 SGHTA and CDR2 FQGNSA. V shed 5 bases and J 5 bases; nucleotides not matched to a gene: 9. The CDR3 runs to 16 residues. CDR3 sequence: CASSPGTVYRANVLTF. The CDR3 nucleotides read TGTGCCAGCAGCCCCGGGACAGTTTATAGGGCCAACGTCCTGACTTTC. Based on the CDR3 plus reference TRBV7-2 and TRBJ2-6, the full variable domain is GAGVSQSPSNKVTEKGKDVELRCDPISGHTALYWYRQSLGQGLEFLIYFQGNSAPDKSGLPSDRFSAERTGGSVSTLTIQRTQQEDSAVYLCASSPGTVYRANVLTFGAGSRLTVL.

The rearrangement joins TRBV7-9 to TRBJ2-7; D possibly corresponds to TRBD2 (6 bases). The CDR3 has 16 residues. V dropped 1 base and J dropped 9 bases, with 22 bases sitting between them. In germline, CDR1 is SEHNR, CDR2 FQNEAQ (reference sequence). The CDR3 nucleotides read TGTGCCAGCAGCTTAGTGCTGGGACTGGCAGATGGCGCGCAGTACTTC. It yields the protein CASSLVLGLADGAQYF.

The chain is built from TRBV11-2 and TRBJ1-6, with D unclear. Trimming left V 1 base short and J 9 bases short, with 13 bases between. The germline CDR1 and CDR2 sequences are SGHAT and FQNNGV. The CDR3 consists of 15 residues. CDR3 sequence: CASSLVESPGSPLHF. In DNA, the CDR3 is TGTGCCAGCAGCTTAGTTGAAAGCCCCGGTTCACCCCTCCACTTT.

V and J are TRBV29-1 and TRBJ2-1, with 10 bases matching TRBD2. The V and J ends lost 1 base and 4 bases, in that order; junction bases with no gene match: 1. The CDR3 consists of 14 residues. From germline, CDR1 is SQVTM and CDR2 ANQGSEA. CDR3 region: CSVEASGGYNEQFF. Written as DNA, the CDR3 is TGCAGCGTTGAAGCTAGCGGGGGTTACAATGAGCAGTTCTTC.

V and J are TRBV6-1 and TRBJ2-3; 11 nucleotides align to TRBD1. The CDR3 spans 15 residues. With 6 bases clipped from V and 4 bases from J, the junction kept 6 bases outside the gene matches. Germline assignment: CDR1 MNHNS and CDR2 SASEGT. This CDR3 is CASSPRTGGPDTQYF. The CDR3 nucleotides read TGTGCCAGCAGCCCCCGGACAGGGGGCCCAGATACGCAGTATTTT.

This rearrangement joins TRBV27 to TRBJ2-7; the match to TRBD2 covers 11 bases. This CDR3 is 15 amino acids long. V gave up 5 bases and J gave up 4 bases; unmatched junction bases: 7. Germline CDR1 and CDR2: MNHEY and SMNVEV (reference sequence). The CDR3 nucleotides read TGTGCCAGCAGTCATCTAGCGGGGGGCCAATACGAGCAGTACTTC. It yields the protein CASSHLAGGQYEQYF.

The genes are TRBV9 and TRBJ1-2; D call uncertain. Germline V CDR1 and CDR2: SGDLS, YYNGEE. With 3 bases removed from V and 0 bases from J, the gap between germline ends came to 9 bases. The CDR3 runs 14 residues. CDR3 amino acids: CASSAAVANYGYTF. In DNA, the CDR3 is TGTGCCAGCAGCGCCGCGGTAGCTAACTATGGCTACACCTTC.

This chain connects TRBV7-3 to TRBJ1-1; D might be TRBD1 (5 bases). Germline CDR1 reads SGHTA; CDR2 reads FQGTGA. CDR3 length: 13 residues. Trimming stripped 5 bases from V and 1 base from J, with 8 bases between. CDR3 nucleotide sequence: TGTGCCAGCAGCCCGGGGCGGAACACTGAAGCTTTCTTT. Translation: CASSPGRNTEAFF.

V is TRBV7-7 and J is TRBJ2-2; no reliable D call. The CDR3 runs to 13 residues. The V gene's germline CDR1 is SSHAT and CDR2 FNYEAQ (reference sequence). The ends were cut back, 3 bases at V and 5 bases at J, with 7 bases in the middle. The CDR3: CASSFDRTGELFF. The DNA of the CDR3 is TGTGCCAGCAGCTTTGATAGGACCGGGGAGCTGTTTTTT.

This clone was counted once. The chain employs TRBV18 and TRBJ1-1; TRBD1 is a possible D gene (6 bases). The CDR3 has 14 amino acids. V lost 7 bases to trimming and J lost 7 bases, with 19 bases between them. Germline CDR1 is KGHSH and CDR2 is LQKENI. The CDR3 reads CASYPGQSALEAFF. In DNA form, the CDR3 reads TGTGCCAGCTACCCCGGACAGAGCGCCCTTGAAGCTTTCTTT. Variable domain in full (rest from reference TRBV18 and TRBJ1-1): NAGVMQNPRHLVRRRGQEARLRCSPMKGHSHVYWYRQLPEEGLKFMVYLQKENIIDESGMPKERFSAEFPKEGPSILRIQQVVRGDSAAYFCASYPGQSALEAFFGQGTRLTVV.

The V and J genes are TRBV6-1 and TRBJ2-3; unclear D gene. Germline V gene lookup returns CDR1 MNHNS and CDR2 SASEGT. Trimming removed 8 bases from V and 2 bases from J, with 11 bases in between. CDR3 length equals 13 residues. CDR3 DNA sequence: TGTGCCAGCGCAGAAGGGATCACAGATACGCAGTATTTT. Translating gives CASAEGITDTQYF.

CDR3 sequence: CACSPGTGGVFSTLHF. The CDR3 DNA reads as TGTGCCTGCTCTCCCGGGACAGGGGGCGTATTCTCCACCCTCCACTTT. This chain links TRBV30 with TRBJ1-6; 12 bases fit TRBD1. CDR3 length equals 16 residues. Trimming took 6 bases from V and 14 from J; bases not matched to a gene: 17. The V gene's germline CDR1 is GTSNPN and CDR2 SVGIG (reference sequence).

The V and J genes are TRBV7-9 and TRBJ1-3; TRBD1 matches 8 bases. V was clipped by 4 bases and J by 0 bases; unmatched bases: 5. The CDR3 spans 16 residues. From germline, CDR1 is SEHNR and CDR2 FQNEAQ (reference sequence). The CDR3 DNA sequence: TGTGCCAGCAGCTGGGGACAGGCCACCTCTGGAAACACCATATATTTT. The encoded protein is CASSWGQATSGNTIYF.

The V gene is TRBV12-5, the J gene TRBJ1-4; D ambiguous. The CDR3 spans 12 residues. The V and J ends lost 1 base and 7 bases respectively, with 4 bases between them. Germline values: CDR1 LGHNT, CDR2 FRNRAP. The CDR3 DNA sequence: TGTGCTAGTGGTTTGGGAGTTGAAAAACTGTTTTTT. It yields the protein CASGLGVEKLFF.